This TCR beta chain originates from a study of Ad26.COV2.S vaccination and SARS-CoV-2 variants. Study information: The vaccine Ad26.COV2.S was put into the muscle once, or twice with 56 days between. Study-level results: Recipients of vaccine and of placebo showed similar breadth of their non-spike TCR repertoires.

Regarding this clone: Its specificity is not known.

There are 13 residues in the CDR3. Trimming took off 4 bases at V and 5 bases at J, with 12 bases between the two ends. Noted treatment: roughly 19 received Ad26.COV2.S at low or high dose, single or two shots; 5 received placebo; per-sample allocation not given. It was on day 63 after the first vaccine or placebo injection that samples were taken. TCRdb's copy holds only in-frame clones and misses some; the assay was immunoSEQ multiplex PCR. The sample includes approximately 360,000 clones, under 90% of them seen just once. The chain couples TRBV12-3 or TRBV12-4 to TRBJ2-7; D perhaps matches TRBD1 (6 bases). The material sequenced was peripheral blood, taken in a trial of Ad26.COV2.S vaccine versus placebo. This clonotype originated in a person aged 18 to 65 who received the Ad26.COV2.S COVID-19 vaccine or a placebo. CDR3 DNA: TGTGCCAGCAGTTCATGGGGACAAAACGAGCAGTACTTC. Translating gives CASSSWGQNEQYF.